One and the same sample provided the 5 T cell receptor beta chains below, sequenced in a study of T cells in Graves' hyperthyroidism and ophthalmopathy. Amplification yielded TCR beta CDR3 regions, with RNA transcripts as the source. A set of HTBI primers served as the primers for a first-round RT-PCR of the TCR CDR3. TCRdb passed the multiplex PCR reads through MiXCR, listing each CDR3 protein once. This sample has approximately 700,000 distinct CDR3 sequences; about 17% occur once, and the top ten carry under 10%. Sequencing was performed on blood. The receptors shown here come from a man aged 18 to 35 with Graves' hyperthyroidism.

The CDR3 region has the DNA TGCAGTGCTGGACTTGTAGGGGGCACTGAAGCTTTCTTT. Translation gives CSAGLVGGTEAFF. The genes are TRBV20-1 and TRBJ1-1; perhaps TRBD1 as D (6 bases). V lost 5 bases, J lost 4 bases, and 14 bases lay in between. CDR1 and CDR2 (germline): DFQATT, SNEGSKA (reference sequence). The CDR3 extends over 13 amino acids.

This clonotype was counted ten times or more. The CDR3 nucleotides read TGTGCCAGCAGCTTCGGCGGGAATGGCTACACCTTC. This encodes CASSFGGNGYTF. The chain combines TRBV7-9 with TRBJ1-2; no firm D call. This CDR3 contains 12 residues. Trimming removed 3 bases at V and 6 bases at J, with 8 bases between. From germline, CDR1 is SEHNR and CDR2 FQNEAQ (reference sequence).

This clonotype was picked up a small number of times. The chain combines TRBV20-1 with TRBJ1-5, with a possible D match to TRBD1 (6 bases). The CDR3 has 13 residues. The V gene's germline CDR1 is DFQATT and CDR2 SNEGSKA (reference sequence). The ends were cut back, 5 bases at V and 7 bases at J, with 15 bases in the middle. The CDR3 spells CSAAGVNDQPQHF. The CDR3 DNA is TGCAGTGCTGCAGGGGTCAATGACCAGCCCCAGCATTTT.

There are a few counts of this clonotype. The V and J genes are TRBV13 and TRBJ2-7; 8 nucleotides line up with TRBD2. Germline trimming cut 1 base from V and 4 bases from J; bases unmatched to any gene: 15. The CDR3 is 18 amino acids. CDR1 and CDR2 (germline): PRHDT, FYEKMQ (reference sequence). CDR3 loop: CASSLERGGGMELYEQYF. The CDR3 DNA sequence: TGTGCCAGCAGCTTAGAACGGGGGGGTGGTATGGAGCTTTACGAGCAGTACTTC.

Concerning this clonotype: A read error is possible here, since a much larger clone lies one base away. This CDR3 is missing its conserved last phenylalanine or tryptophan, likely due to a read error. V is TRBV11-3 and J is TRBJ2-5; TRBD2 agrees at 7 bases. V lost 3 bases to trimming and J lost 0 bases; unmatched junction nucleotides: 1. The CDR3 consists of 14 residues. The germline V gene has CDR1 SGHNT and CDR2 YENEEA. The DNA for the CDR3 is TGTGCCAGCAGCTTGGGGGGGGACCAAGAGACCCAGTACCTC. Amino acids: CASSLGGDQETQYL.